Reported below is one T cell receptor (beta chain). The sample belongs to a study of blood T cell repertoires in COVID-19. Sequencing used immunoSEQ multiplex PCR; TCRdb keeps in-frame clones, though not all of them. The data hold around 140,000 clones, with 70% to 90% observed a single time. This CDR3 spans 14 amino acids. V was shortened by 1 base and J by 8 bases, with 9 bases between the two germline ends. Germline V gene sequence: CDR1 SGHAT, CDR2 FQNNGV. The sample comprised peripheral blood. The chain employs TRBV11-2 and TRBJ1-6; D gene ambiguous. The clonotype was recovered from a woman aged 55-70 years with acute or convalescent COVID-19. CDR3 amino acids: CASSLAREDSPLHF. The CDR3 coding sequence is TGTGCCAGCAGCTTAGCCCGGGAAGATTCACCCCTCCACTTT.